The 8 T cell receptor beta chains below were found in one sample sequenced in a study of T cell changes during pregnancy in multiple sclerosis. Profiled with immunoSEQ multiplex PCR; TCRdb holds only in-frame clones, not every one. Of around 44,000 clones listed, roughly 93% are singletons. The material was CD8+ T cells from peripheral blood mononuclear cells, obtained in the third trimester of pregnancy. The receptors originated from a female donor with multiple sclerosis, enrolled in a pregnancy study.

The V gene is TRBV19, the J gene TRBJ1-1, with D uncertain. The CDR3 runs 16 residues. Germline-derived CDR1 and CDR2 are LNHDA and SQIVND (reference sequence). With 0 bases removed from V and 1 base from J, the gap between germline ends came to 12 bases. In DNA form, the CDR3 reads TGTGCCAGTAGTATAGATCTCCTAGTCCGGAACACTGAAGCTTTCTTT. This encodes CASSIDLLVRNTEAFF.

The rearrangement uses TRBV28 and TRBJ1-2; possible D gene TRBD1, 5 bases. CDR3 length: 15 amino acids. Germline V gene sequence: CDR1 MDHEN, CDR2 SYDVKM. Between the trimmed V and J ends, which lost 5 bases and 6 bases, there was a span of 19 bases. The chain's CDR3 is CASSPLSTALDGYTF. The CDR3 coding sequence is TGTGCCAGCAGTCCCCTATCGACAGCCCTGGATGGCTACACCTTC.

This clone was counted a single time. The chain combines TRBV2 with TRBJ2-7; 11 bases align to TRBD2. V shed 4 bases, J shed 6 bases, and the junction held 2 bases outside the gene matches. The CDR3 has 13 amino acids. Germline-derived CDR1 and CDR2 are SNHLY and FYNNEI. CDR3 nucleotides: TGTGCCAGCAGTGGGCTAGCGGGAGGCGAGCAGTACTTC. Its protein product is CASSGLAGGEQYF. The whole variable domain, remainder taken from reference TRBV2 and TRBJ2-7, is EPEVTQTPSHQVTQMGQEVILRCVPISNHLYFYWYRQILGQKVEFLVSFYNNEISEKSEIFDDQFSVERPDGSNFTLKIRSTKLEDSAMYFCASSGLAGGEQYFGPGTRLTVT.

The chain is built from TRBV28 and TRBJ2-7, with D perhaps matching TRBD1 (6 bases). The V gene lost 6 bases and the J gene lost 5 bases, with 17 bases spanning the gap. Germline CDR1 and CDR2: MDHEN and SYDVKM. The length of the CDR3 is 14 residues. CDR3 in DNA: TGTGCCAGCAGACCTCCGGGACAACCCGACGAGCAGTACTTC. Amino acid sequence: CASRPPGQPDEQYF. Supplemented by reference TRBV28 and TRBJ2-7, the full variable domain reads DVKVTQSSRYLVKRTGEKVFLECVQDMDHENMFWYRQDPGLGLRLIYFSYDVKMKEKGDIPEGYSVSREKKERFSLILESASTNQTSMYLCASRPPGQPDEQYFGPGTRLTVT.

The V and J genes are TRBV29-1 and TRBJ1-2; 9 bases map to TRBD1. CDR3 length: 19 amino acids. V lost 1 base to trimming and J lost 5 bases; unmatched junction nucleotides: 20. The V gene's germline CDR1 is SQVTM and CDR2 ANQGSEA. CDR3 nucleotides: TGCAGCGTTGAAGTTGGGCTCACAGGGGGCCTGTCCACCTTTTATGGCTACACCTTC. The encoded protein is CSVEVGLTGGLSTFYGYTF.

The chain has TRBV4-2 and TRBJ2-6; 9 nucleotides agree with TRBD2. Per the germline V gene, CDR1 is LGHNA and CDR2 is YNFKEQ. Trimming at V came to 0 bases and at J to 2 bases, leaving 8 bases not matched to a gene. The CDR3 length is 19 residues. The CDR3 DNA is TGTGCCAGCAGCCAAGATACGCTAGCGGGGTTGGCTGGGGCCAACGTCCTGACTTTC. It translates to CASSQDTLAGLAGANVLTF.

The chain employs TRBV7-2 and TRBJ2-7; 7 bases match TRBD2. This CDR3 has 15 amino acids. The V segment lost 1 base and the J segment 2 bases; nucleotides outside the gene matches: 5. Germline V lookup: CDR1 SGHTA, CDR2 FQGNSA. Here the CDR3 reads CASSLVSGNPYEQYF. In DNA form, the CDR3 reads TGTGCCAGCAGCTTAGTAAGCGGGAATCCCTACGAGCAGTACTTC. Complete variable domain (other parts from reference TRBV7-2 and TRBJ2-7): GAGVSQSPSNKVTEKGKDVELRCDPISGHTALYWYRQSLGQGLEFLIYFQGNSAPDKSGLPSDRFSAERTGGSVSTLTIQRTQQEDSAVYLCASSLVSGNPYEQYFGPGTRLTVT.

This sequence joins TRBV7-9 and TRBJ2-2, with D unclear. The germline gives CDR1 SEHNR, CDR2 FQNEAQ (reference sequence). The V and J ends lost 2 bases and 0 bases respectively, with 10 bases between them. There are 16 residues in the CDR3. CDR3 in DNA: TGTGCCAGCAGCTTAAGGTTAGGAGCGAACACCGGGGAGCTGTTTTTT. Its translation is CASSLRLGANTGELFF.